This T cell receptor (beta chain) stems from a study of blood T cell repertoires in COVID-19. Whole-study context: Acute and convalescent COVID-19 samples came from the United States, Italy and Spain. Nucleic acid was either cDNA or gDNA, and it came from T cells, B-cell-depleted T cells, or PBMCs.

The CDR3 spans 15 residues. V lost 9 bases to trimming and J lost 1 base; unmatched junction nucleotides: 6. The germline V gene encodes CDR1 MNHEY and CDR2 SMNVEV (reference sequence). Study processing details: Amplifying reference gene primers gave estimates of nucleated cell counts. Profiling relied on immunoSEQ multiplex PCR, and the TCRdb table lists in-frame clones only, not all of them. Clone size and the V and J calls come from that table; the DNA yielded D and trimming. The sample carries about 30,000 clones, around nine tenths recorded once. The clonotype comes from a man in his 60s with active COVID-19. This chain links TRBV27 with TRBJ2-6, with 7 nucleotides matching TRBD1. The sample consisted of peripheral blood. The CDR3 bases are TGTGCCAGTCAGACAGGGCGGTCTGGGGCCAACGTCCTGACTTTC. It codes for CASQTGRSGANVLTF.